This T cell receptor beta chain was identified during a study of T-cell memory formation after mild COVID-19. General study findings and limits: A second wave expanding day 15 to 37 was CD4+-biased; contracting clones were balanced.

Trimming removed 10 bases at V and 1 base at J, with 15 bases between. Germline V CDR1 and CDR2: SGHTA, FQGNSA. The CDR3 extends over 14 amino acids. Concerning this clonotype: The antigen remains undetermined.

TCRdb called the 5' RACE reads again in MiXCR, with one record for every CDR3 protein. Of under 450,000 distinct CDR3 sequences in the sample, 14% were seen once. Sequencing input: PBMCs or a T cell subset sorted from them (not recorded which). This TCR was recovered from a young man who had mild COVID-19 (a few samples of this study predate the infection). Cell type and time point are not known. The J gene is TRBJ2-3, the V gene TRBV7-2; no firm D call. CDR3 sequence: CATLRPGGTDTQYF. The CDR3 bases are TGTGCCACCCTCAGGCCGGGTGGCACAGATACGCAGTATTTT.